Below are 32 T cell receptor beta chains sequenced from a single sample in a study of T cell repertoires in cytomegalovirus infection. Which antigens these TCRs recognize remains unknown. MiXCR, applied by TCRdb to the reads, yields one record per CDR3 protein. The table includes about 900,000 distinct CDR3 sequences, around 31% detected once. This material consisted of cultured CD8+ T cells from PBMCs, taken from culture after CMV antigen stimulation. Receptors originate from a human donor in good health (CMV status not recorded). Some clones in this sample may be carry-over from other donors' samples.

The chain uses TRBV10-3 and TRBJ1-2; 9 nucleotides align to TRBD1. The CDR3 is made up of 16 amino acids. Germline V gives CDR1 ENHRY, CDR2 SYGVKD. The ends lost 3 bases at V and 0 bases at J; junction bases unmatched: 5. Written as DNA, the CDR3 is TGTGCCATCAGTGAACCCGGACAGGGGTCTAACTATGGCTACACCTTC. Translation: CAISEPGQGSNYGYTF.

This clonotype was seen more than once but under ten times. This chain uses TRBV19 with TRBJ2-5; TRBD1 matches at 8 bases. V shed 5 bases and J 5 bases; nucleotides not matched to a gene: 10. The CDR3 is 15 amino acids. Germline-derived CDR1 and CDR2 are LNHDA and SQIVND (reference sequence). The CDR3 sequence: CASSGRQGWTETQYF. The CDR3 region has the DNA TGTGCCAGTAGTGGGAGACAGGGGTGGACGGAGACCCAGTACTTC.

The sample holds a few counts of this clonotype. CDR3 coding DNA: TGTGCCAGCAGCTTTGATCCGGACAGGGTTTTTCTCTATGGCTACACCTTC. Translated: CASSFDPDRVFLYGYTF. The J gene is TRBJ1-2, the V gene TRBV5-4; 8 nucleotides line up with TRBD1. V lost 2 bases to trimming and J lost 4 bases; unmatched junction nucleotides: 13. The CDR3 loop spans 17 amino acids. CDR1 and CDR2 from the germline V gene are SGHNT and YYREEE (reference sequence).

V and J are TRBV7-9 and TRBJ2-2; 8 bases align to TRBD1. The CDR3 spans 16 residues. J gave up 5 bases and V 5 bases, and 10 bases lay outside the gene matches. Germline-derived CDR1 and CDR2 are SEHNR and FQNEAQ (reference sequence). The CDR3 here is CASSGTGGAGTGELFF. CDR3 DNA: TGTGCCAGCAGCGGCACAGGGGGAGCTGGGACCGGGGAGCTGTTTTTT.

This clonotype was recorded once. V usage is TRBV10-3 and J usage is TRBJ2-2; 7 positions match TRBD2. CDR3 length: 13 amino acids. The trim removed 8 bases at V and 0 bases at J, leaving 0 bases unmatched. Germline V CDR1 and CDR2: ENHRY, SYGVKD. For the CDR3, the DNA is TGTGCCATCCTAGCGGCGAACACCGGGGAGCTGTTTTTT. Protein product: CAILAANTGELFF.

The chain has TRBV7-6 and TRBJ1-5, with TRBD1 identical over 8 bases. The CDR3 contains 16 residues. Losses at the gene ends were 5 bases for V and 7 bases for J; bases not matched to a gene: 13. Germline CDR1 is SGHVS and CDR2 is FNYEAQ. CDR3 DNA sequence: TGTGCCAGCAGCCCCCTTAGTAGGGACAGGAGACAGCCCCAGCATTTT. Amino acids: CASSPLSRDRRQPQHF.

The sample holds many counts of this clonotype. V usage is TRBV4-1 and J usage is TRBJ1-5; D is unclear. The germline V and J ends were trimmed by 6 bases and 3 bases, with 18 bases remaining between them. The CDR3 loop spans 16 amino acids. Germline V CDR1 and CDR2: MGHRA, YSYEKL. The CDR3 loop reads CASRTRQESDNQPQHF. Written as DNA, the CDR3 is TGCGCCAGCAGAACAAGGCAGGAGTCGGACAATCAGCCCCAGCATTTT.

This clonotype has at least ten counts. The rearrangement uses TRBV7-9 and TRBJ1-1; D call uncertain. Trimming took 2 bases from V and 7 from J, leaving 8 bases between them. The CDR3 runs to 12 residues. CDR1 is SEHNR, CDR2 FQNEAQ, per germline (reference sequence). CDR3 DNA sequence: TGTGCCAGCAGCTTATCTTCAGATGAAGCTTTCTTT. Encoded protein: CASSLSSDEAFF.

CDR3 amino acids: CASSQFLENSPLHF. In nucleotides, the CDR3 is TGCGCCAGCAGCCAATTCCTAGAGAATTCACCCCTCCACTTT. The J gene is TRBJ1-6, the V gene TRBV4-1; D unclear. Germline CDR1 is MGHRA and CDR2 is YSYEKL. The CDR3 spans 14 residues. Trimming removed 2 bases from V and 7 bases from J, with 9 bases in between.

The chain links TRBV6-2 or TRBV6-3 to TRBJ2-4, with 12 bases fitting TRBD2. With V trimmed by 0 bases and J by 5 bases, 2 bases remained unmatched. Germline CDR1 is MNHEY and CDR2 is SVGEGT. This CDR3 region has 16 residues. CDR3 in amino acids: CASSYSPSGGENIQYF. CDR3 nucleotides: TGTGCCAGCAGTTACTCGCCTAGCGGGGGGGAAAACATTCAGTACTTC.

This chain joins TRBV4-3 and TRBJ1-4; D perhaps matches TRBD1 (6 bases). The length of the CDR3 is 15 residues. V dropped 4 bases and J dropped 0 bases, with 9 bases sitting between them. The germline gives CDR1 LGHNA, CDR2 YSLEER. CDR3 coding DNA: TGCGCCAGCAGCCTCTGGACAGCAACTAATGAAAAACTGTTTTTT. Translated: CASSLWTATNEKLFF.

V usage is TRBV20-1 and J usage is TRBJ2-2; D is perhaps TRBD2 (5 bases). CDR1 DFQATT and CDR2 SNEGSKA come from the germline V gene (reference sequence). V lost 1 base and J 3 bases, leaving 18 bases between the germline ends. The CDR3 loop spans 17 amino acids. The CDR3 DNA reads TGCAGTGCTAGAGGCCCCGGTCTAGCCGGTTACACCGGGGAGCTGTTTTTT. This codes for CSARGPGLAGYTGELFF.

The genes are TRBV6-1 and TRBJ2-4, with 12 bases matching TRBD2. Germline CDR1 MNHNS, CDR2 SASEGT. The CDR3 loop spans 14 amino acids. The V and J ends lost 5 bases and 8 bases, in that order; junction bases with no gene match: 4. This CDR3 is CASSLAGGLDIQYF. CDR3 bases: TGTGCCAGCAGTCTAGCGGGGGGGTTGGACATTCAGTACTTC.

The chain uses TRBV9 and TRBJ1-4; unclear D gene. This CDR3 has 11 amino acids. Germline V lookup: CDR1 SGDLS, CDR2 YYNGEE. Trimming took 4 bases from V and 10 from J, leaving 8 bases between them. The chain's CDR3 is CASSRSGKLFF. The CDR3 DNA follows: TGTGCCAGCAGCCGAAGCGGAAAACTGTTTTTT.

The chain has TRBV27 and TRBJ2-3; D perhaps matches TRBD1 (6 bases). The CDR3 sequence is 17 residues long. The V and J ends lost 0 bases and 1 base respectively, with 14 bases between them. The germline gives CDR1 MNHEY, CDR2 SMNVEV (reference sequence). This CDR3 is CASSLSTGKGGTDTQYF. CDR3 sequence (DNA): TGTGCCAGCAGTTTATCCACAGGGAAAGGGGGCACAGATACGCAGTATTTT.

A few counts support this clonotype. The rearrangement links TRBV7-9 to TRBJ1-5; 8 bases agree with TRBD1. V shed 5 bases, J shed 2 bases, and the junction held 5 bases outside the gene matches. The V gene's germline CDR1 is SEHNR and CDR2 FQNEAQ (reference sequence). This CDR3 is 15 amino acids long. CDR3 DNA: TGTGCCAGCAGCCCGGACAGGGAGGGCAATCAGCCCCAGCATTTT. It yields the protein CASSPDREGNQPQHF.

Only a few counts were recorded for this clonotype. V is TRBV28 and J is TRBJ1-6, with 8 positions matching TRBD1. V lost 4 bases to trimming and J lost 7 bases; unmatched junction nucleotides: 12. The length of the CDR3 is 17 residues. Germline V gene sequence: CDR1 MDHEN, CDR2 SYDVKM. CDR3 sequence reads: CASSSMAGTGPNSPLHF. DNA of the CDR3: TGTGCCAGCAGTTCGATGGCCGGGACAGGCCCCAATTCACCCCTCCACTTT.

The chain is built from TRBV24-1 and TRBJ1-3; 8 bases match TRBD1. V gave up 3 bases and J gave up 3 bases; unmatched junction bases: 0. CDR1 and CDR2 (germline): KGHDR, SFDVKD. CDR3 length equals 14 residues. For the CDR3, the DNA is TGTGCCACCAGTGATGGGACAGGTGGAAACACCATATATTTT. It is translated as CATSDGTGGNTIYF.

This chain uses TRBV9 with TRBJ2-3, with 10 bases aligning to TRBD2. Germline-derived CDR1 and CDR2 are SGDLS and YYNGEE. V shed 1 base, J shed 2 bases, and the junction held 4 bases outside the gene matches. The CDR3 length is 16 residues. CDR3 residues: CASSVRAGGPTDTQYF. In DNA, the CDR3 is TGTGCCAGCAGCGTAAGAGCGGGGGGGCCCACAGATACGCAGTATTTT.

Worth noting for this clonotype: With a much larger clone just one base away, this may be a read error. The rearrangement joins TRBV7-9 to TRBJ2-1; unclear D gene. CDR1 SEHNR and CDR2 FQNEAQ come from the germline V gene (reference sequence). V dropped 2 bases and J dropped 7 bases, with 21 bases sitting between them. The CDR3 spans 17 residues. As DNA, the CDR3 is TGTGCCAGCAGCTTAAAAAGGGTTGGAGTGGGGTGGAATGAGCAGTTCTTC. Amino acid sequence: CASSLKRVGVGWNEQFF. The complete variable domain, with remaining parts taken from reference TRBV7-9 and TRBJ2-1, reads DTGVSQNPRHKITKRGQNVTFRCDPISEHNRLYWYRQTLGQGPEFLTYFQNEAQLEKSRLLSDRFSAERPKGSFSTLEIQRTEQGDSAMYLCASSLKRVGVGWNEQFFGPGTRLTVL.

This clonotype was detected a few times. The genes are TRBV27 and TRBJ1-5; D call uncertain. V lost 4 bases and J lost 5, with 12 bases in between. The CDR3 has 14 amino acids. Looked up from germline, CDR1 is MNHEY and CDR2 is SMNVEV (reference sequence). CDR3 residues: CASSSQMGDQPQHF. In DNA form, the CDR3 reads TGTGCCAGCAGTTCCCAAATGGGCGATCAGCCCCAGCATTTT.

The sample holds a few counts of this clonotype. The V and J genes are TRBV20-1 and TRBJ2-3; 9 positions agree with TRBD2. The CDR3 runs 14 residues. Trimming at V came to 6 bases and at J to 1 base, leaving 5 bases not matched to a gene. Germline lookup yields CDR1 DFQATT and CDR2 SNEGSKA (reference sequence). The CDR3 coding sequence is TGCAGTGCCCCCAAGCGGGGGGGCACAGATACGCAGTATTTT. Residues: CSAPKRGGTDTQYF.

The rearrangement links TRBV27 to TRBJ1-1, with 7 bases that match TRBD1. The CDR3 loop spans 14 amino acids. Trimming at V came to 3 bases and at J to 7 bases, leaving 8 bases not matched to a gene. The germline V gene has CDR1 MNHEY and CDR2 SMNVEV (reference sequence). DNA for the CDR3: TGTGCCAGCAGTTTGAGGGGGCGACCCATTGAAGCTTTCTTT. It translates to CASSLRGRPIEAFF.

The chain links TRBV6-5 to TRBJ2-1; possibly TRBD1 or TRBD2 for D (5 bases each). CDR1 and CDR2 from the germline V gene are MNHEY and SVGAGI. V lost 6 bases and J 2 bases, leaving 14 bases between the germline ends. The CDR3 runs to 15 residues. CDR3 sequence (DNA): TGTGCCAGCAGCCGTGGGGGAGATGCCTACAATGAGCAGTTCTTC. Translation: CASSRGGDAYNEQFF.

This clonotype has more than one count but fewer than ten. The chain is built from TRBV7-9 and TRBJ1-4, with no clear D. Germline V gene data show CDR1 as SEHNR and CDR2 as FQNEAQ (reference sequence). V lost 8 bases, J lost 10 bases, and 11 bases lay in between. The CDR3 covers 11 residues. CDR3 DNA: TGTGCCAGCTACAACGGCGGAAAACTGTTTTTT. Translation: CASYNGGKLFF.

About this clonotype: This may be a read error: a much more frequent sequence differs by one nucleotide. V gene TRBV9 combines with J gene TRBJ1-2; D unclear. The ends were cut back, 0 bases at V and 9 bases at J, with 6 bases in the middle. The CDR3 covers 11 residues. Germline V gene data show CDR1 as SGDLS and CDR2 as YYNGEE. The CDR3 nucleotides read TGTGCCAGCAGCGTAGATCGGAGCTACACCTTC. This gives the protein CASSVDRSYTF.

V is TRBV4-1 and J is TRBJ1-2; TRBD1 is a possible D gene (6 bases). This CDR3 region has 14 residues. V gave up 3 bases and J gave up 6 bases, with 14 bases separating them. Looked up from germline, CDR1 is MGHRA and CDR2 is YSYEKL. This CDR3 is CASSHRGASHGYTF. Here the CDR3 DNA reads TGCGCCAGCAGCCACCGGGGGGCCTCCCATGGCTACACCTTC.

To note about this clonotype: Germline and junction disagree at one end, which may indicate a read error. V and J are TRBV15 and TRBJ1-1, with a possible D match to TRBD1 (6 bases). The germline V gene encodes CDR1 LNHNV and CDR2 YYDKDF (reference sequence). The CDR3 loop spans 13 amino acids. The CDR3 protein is CVTSNRETTEAFF. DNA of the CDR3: TGTGTCACCAGCAACAGGGAAACAACTGAAGCTTTCTTT.

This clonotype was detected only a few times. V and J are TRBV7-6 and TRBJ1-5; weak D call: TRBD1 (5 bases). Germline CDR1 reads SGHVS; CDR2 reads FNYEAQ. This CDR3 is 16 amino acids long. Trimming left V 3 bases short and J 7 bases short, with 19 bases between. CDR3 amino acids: CASSFFLPGIAQPQHF. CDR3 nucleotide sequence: TGTGCCAGCAGCTTTTTCCTTCCAGGGATTGCGCAGCCCCAGCATTTT.

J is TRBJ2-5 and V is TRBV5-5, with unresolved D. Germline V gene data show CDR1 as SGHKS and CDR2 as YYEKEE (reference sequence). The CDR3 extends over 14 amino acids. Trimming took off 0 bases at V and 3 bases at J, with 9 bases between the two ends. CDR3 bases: TGTGCCAGCAGCTTGGCATACGATAAAGAGACCCAGTACTTC. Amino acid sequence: CASSLAYDKETQYF.

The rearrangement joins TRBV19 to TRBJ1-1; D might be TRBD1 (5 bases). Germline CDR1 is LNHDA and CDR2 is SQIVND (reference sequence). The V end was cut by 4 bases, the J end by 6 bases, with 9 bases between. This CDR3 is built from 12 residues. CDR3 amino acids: CASSTGTSEAFF. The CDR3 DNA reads TGTGCCAGTAGTACCGGGACCTCTGAAGCTTTCTTT.

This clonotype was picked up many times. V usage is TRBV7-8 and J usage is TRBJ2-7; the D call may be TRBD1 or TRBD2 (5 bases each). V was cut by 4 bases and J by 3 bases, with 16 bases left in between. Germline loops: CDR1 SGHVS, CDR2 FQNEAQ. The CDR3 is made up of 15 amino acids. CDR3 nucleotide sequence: TGTGCCAGCAGCTCCGTACAGGAAGGAGGCTACGAGCAGTACTTC. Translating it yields CASSSVQEGGYEQYF.